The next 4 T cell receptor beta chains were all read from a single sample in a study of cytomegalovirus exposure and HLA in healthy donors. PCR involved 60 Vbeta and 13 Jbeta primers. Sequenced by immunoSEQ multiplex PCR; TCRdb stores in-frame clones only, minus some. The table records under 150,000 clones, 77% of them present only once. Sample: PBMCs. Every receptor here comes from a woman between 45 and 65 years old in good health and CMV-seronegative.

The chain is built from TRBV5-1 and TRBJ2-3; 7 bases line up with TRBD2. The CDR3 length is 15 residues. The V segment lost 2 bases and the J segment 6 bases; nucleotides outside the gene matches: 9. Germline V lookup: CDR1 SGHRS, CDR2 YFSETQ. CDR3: CASSFTGGSRDTQYF. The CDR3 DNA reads TGCGCCAGCAGCTTTACGGGGGGATCGCGGGATACGCAGTATTTT.

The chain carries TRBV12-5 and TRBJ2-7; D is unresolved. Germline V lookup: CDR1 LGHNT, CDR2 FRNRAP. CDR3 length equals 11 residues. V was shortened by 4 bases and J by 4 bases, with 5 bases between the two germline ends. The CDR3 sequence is CASGSTYEQYF. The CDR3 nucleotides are TGTGCTAGTGGTTCTACTTACGAGCAGTACTTC.

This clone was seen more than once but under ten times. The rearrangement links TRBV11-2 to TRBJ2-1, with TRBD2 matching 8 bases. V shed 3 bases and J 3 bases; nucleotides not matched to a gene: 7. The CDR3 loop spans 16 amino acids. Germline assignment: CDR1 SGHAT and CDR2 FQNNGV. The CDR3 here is CASSFRGSGNYNEQFF. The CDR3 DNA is TGTGCCAGCAGCTTCAGGGGTAGCGGGAACTACAATGAGCAGTTCTTC.

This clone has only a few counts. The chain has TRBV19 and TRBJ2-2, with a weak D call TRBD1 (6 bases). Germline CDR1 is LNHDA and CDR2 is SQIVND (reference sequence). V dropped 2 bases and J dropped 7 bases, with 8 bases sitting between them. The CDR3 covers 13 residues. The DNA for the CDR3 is TGTGCCAGTAGTATAACAGGGTACGGGGAGCTGTTTTTT. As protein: CASSITGYGELFF.